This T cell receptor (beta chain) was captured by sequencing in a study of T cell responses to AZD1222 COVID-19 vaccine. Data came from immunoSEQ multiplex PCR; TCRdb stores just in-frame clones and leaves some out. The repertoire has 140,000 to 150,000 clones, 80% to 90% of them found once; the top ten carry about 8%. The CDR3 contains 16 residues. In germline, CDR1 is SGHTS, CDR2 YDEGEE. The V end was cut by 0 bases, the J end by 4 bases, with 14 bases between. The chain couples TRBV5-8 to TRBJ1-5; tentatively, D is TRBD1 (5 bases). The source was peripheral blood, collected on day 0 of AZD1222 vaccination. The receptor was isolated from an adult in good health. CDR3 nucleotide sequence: TGTGCCAGCAGCTTGGTTACGAGTAGGGGAAATCAGCCCCAGCATTTT. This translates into CASSLVTSRGNQPQHF.